These 26 T cell receptor beta chains originate from one sample sequenced in a study of breast tumors, draining lymph nodes, adjacent tissues. TCRdb analysed the multiplex PCR reads with MiXCR anew, one entry per CDR3 protein. The sample lists 130,000 or so distinct CDR3 sequences, about a fifth seen once, with roughly 2.7% in the top ten. Axillary draining lymph nodes of breast cancer patients supplied the node samples. Sequencing was done on a sample of axillary lymph node tissue. The receptors stem from a female donor with breast cancer. Some clones in this sample may be carry-over from other donors' samples.

Comment on this clonotype: It may be a read error: a sequence one base away is much more abundant. CDR3 protein: CASGFYNEQFF. In DNA form, the CDR3 reads TGTGCCAGCGGTTTCTACAATGAGCAGTTCTTC. The genes are TRBV28 and TRBJ2-1; no definite D call. CDR3 length: 11 amino acids. Looked up from germline, CDR1 is MDHEN and CDR2 is SYDVKM. The full variable domain, with the rest looked up from reference TRBV28 and TRBJ2-1, is DVKVTQSSRYLVKRTGEKVFLECVQDMDHENMFWYRQDPGLGLRLIYFSYDVKMKEKGDIPEGYSVSREKKERFSLILESASTNQTSMYLCASGFYNEQFFGPGTRLTVL.

This clonotype was recorded at least ten times. The V gene is TRBV7-8, the J gene TRBJ2-3; no reliable D call. The CDR3 has 15 amino acids. From germline, CDR1 is SGHVS and CDR2 FQNEAQ. Trimming removed 4 bases at V and 4 bases at J, with 15 bases between. The chain's CDR3 is CASSSSSRPADTQYF. In DNA form, the CDR3 reads TGTGCCAGCAGCTCCAGTTCGCGGCCCGCAGATACGCAGTATTTT.

To note about this clonotype: One end of the junction fails to match germline, which may point to a read error. The chain joins TRBV11-2 to TRBJ2-7; 9 bases are shared with TRBD1. CDR3 length: 13 amino acids. Germline lookup yields CDR1 SGHAT and CDR2 FQNNGV. The CDR3 DNA sequence: TGTGCCAGCAGCAAGACAGGGGGGTACGAGCAGCACTTC. Translated: CASSKTGGYEQHF.

The table lists this clonotype with many counts. The chain recombines TRBV12-3 or TRBV12-4 with TRBJ2-2, with D perhaps matching TRBD1 (6 bases). V was trimmed by 5 bases and J by 1 base, leaving 11 bases between them. The CDR3 consists of 15 residues. CDR3 region: CASSIRQVNTGELFF. CDR3 DNA sequence: TGTGCCAGCAGTATCCGACAGGTGAACACCGGGGAGCTGTTTTTT.

The V gene is TRBV7-2, the J gene TRBJ1-5; D remains unclear. V lost 1 base and J lost 6, with 19 bases in between. The CDR3 runs 17 residues. The V gene's germline CDR1 is SGHTA and CDR2 FQGNSA. The CDR3 nucleotides are TGTGCCAGCAGCTTAGGCTGGGCAGACACCGGATCTCAGCCCCAGCATTTT. Translation: CASSLGWADTGSQPQHF.

In regard to this clonotype: A read error is possible here, since a much larger clone lies one base away. For the CDR3, the DNA is TGTGCCAGCAGTTACTTAGCGTTTCATGAGACCCAGCACTTC. This gives the protein CASSYLAFHETQHF. The V gene is TRBV6-2 or TRBV6-3, the J gene TRBJ2-5; a possible D gene is TRBD2 (5 bases). The length of the CDR3 is 14 residues. Germline V lookup: CDR1 MNHEY, CDR2 SVGEGT.

In its sample, this clonotype was seen many times. The V and J genes are TRBV12-3 or TRBV12-4 and TRBJ2-1; 8 nucleotides agree with TRBD2. V lost 3 bases, J lost 5 bases, and 3 bases stayed unmatched. The CDR3 length is 14 residues. The CDR3 DNA is TGTGCCAGCAGTTTCCTGACTAGCGACAATGAGCAGTTCTTC. It specifies CASSFLTSDNEQFF.

This clonotype was detected many times. In DNA form, the CDR3 reads TGTGCCAGCAGCCGGTCTGGGACCCCGAGCACCGGGGAGCTGTTTTTT. It encodes CASSRSGTPSTGELFF. The rearrangement uses TRBV14 and TRBJ2-2; D possibly matches TRBD1 or TRBD2 (5 bases each). CDR1 and CDR2 from the germline V gene are SGHDN and FVKESK. The V and J ends lost 4 bases and 4 bases respectively, with 16 bases between them. This CDR3 is 16 amino acids long.

This clonotype came up many times. This chain uses TRBV6-6 with TRBJ2-3; D may be TRBD1 or TRBD2 (5 bases each). Germline loops: CDR1 MNHNY, CDR2 SVGAGI (reference sequence). CDR3 length: 13 residues. V was shortened by 2 bases and J by 14 bases, with 17 bases between the two germline ends. The CDR3, as DNA: TGTGCCAGCAGTTACGCGCAGGGAGACCGGGGGTATTTT. Its protein product is CASSYAQGDRGYF.

This clonotype was detected ten times or more. The chain carries TRBV20-1 and TRBJ2-3, with 8 nucleotides matching TRBD2. The CDR3 is made up of 17 amino acids. Germline V lookup: CDR1 DFQATT, CDR2 SNEGSKA (reference sequence). V shed 2 bases, J shed 3 bases, and the junction held 13 bases outside the gene matches. The CDR3 region has the DNA TGCAGTGCTAGACCCGACTTGAGGGGCGGGAGGACAGATACGCAGTATTTT. Residues: CSARPDLRGGRTDTQYF.

This clonotype was seen ten or more times. Here the CDR3 DNA reads TGTGCCAGCAGCTTTGGGACTAGCGGTTACGAGCAGTACTTC. Translating gives CASSFGTSGYEQYF. V and J are TRBV5-6 and TRBJ2-7, with TRBD2 matching 11 bases. Trimming took 2 bases from V and 4 from J; bases not matched to a gene: 2. The CDR3 consists of 14 residues. Germline V gene sequence: CDR1 SGHDT, CDR2 YYEEEE.

This clonotype has a count of ten or more. CDR3 residues: CATSGHTSGRADTQYF. The CDR3 DNA reads TGTGCCACCAGTGGTCATACTAGCGGGAGGGCAGATACGCAGTATTTT. The chain couples TRBV24-1 to TRBJ2-3; the match to TRBD2 covers 13 bases. Germline V gene sequence: CDR1 KGHDR, CDR2 SFDVKD. V shed 5 bases and J 4 bases; nucleotides not matched to a gene: 5. The CDR3 runs to 16 residues.

The V and J genes are TRBV30 and TRBJ2-2, with D hard to call. This CDR3 is 17 amino acids long. V lost 0 bases and J 7 bases, leaving 21 bases between the germline ends. Germline V gene data show CDR1 as GTSNPN and CDR2 as SVGIG (reference sequence). The CDR3 sequence is CAWSVPRAGRLNGELFF. The CDR3, as DNA: TGTGCCTGGAGTGTACCCCGAGCTGGGCGGCTTAACGGGGAGCTGTTTTTT.

This clonotype was seen ten or more times. The CDR3: CASRVQGFGETQYF. CDR3 sequence (DNA): TGTGCCAGCAGAGTTCAGGGGTTTGGGGAGACCCAGTACTTC. The V gene is TRBV27, the J gene TRBJ2-5; possible D gene TRBD1, 6 bases. The V end lost 6 bases, the J end lost 5 bases, and 16 bases lay between the germline ends. This CDR3 has 14 residues. Germline V CDR1 and CDR2: MNHEY, SMNVEV (reference sequence).

Comments on this clonotype: A read error is possible here, since a much larger clone lies one base away. This is likely a read error, given that the CDR3 carries no conserved phenylalanine or tryptophan at its end. The rearrangement joins TRBV7-2 to TRBJ2-5; D not resolved. This CDR3 has 14 amino acids. V was shortened by 1 base and J by 5 bases, with 11 bases between the two germline ends. CDR1 is SGHTA, CDR2 FQGNSA, per germline. CDR3 coding DNA: TGTGCCAGCAGCTTAGGGGCTAGAGCCGAGACCCAGTACCTC. It is translated as CASSLGARAETQYL.

A word on this clonotype: At one of its ends the junction is not consistent with the germline gene, which may arise from a read error. This chain joins TRBV6-1 and TRBJ2-1; a possible D gene is TRBD2 (6 bases). The CDR3 length is 15 residues. Per germline, CDR1 MNHNS and CDR2 SASEGT. CDR3 sequence: CAGSEFRLASNEQFF. CDR3 bases: TGTGCCGGCAGTGAATTTCGTCTAGCGAGTAATGAGCAGTTCTTC.

This clonotype was counted only a few times. This chain uses TRBV6-6 with TRBJ2-1; 10 nucleotides agree with TRBD1. V dropped 2 bases and J dropped 5; count of bases not matched to a gene: 9. The CDR3 runs to 17 residues. From germline, CDR1 is MNHNY and CDR2 SVGAGI (reference sequence). The CDR3 is CASSYHPGQGMNNEQFF. The CDR3 DNA is TGTGCCAGCAGTTACCACCCGGGACAGGGGATGAACAATGAGCAGTTCTTC.

Only a few counts were recorded for this clonotype. The chain couples TRBV11-3 to TRBJ2-1; perhaps TRBD2 as D (6 bases). Trimming removed 6 bases from V and 5 bases from J, with 20 bases in between. CDR1 and CDR2 from the germline V gene are SGHNT and YENEEA. The CDR3 has 16 amino acids. The CDR3 DNA reads TGTGCCAGCAGTCTGGCTGGGGGGAGAGAAAACAATGAGCAGTTCTTC. Protein sequence: CASSLAGGRENNEQFF.

This clonotype has a handful of counts. A much more abundant neighbour one base away suggests this may be a read error. The chain couples TRBV24-1 to TRBJ2-3; the D call may be TRBD1 or TRBD2 (6 bases each). CDR1 is KGHDR, CDR2 SFDVKD, per germline. The CDR3 is 13 amino acids. The CDR3 here is CVTGGGSTDTQYF. The DNA for the CDR3 is TGTGTCACCGGGGGCGGGAGCACAGATACGCAGTATTTT.

As concerns this clonotype: The germline gene is not matched at one end of the junction; a read error may be the cause. V and J are TRBV14 and TRBJ2-1; 7 positions agree with TRBD2. This CDR3 is built from 15 residues. From germline, CDR1 is SGHDN and CDR2 FVKESK. The CDR3 is CASSQGAGRKNGQFF. As DNA, the CDR3 is TGTGCCAGCAGCCAAGGGGCCGGGAGGAAGAATGGGCAGTTCTTC.

As regards this clonotype: A junction boundary mismatches the germline segment, possibly from a read error. J is TRBJ2-3 and V is TRBV2, with 12 bases matching TRBD1. The CDR3 has 16 residues. Germline V CDR1 and CDR2: SNHLY, FYNNEI. The CDR3 DNA reads TGTGCCAGCAGTTTGACGGGACAGGGGGCCTCAGATACGCGGTATTTT. The encoded protein is CASSLTGQGASDTRYF.

This clonotype was found many times. Written as DNA, the CDR3 is TGTGCCAGCACCCCGAGGGCGTACAATGAGCAGTTCTTC. Encoded protein: CASTPRAYNEQFF. The chain combines TRBV9 with TRBJ2-1; possibly TRBD2 for D (5 bases). CDR1 is SGDLS and CDR2 is YYNGEE in the germline V gene. This CDR3 region has 13 residues. The V and J ends lost 6 bases and 4 bases respectively, with 11 bases between them.

This clonotype was seen at least ten times. This chain links TRBV19 with TRBJ2-6; D is possibly TRBD1 (5 bases). V lost 7 bases to trimming and J lost 4 bases, with 17 bases between them. This CDR3 has 16 amino acids. Germline CDR1 and CDR2: LNHDA and SQIVND (reference sequence). The CDR3 reads CASKGLKVSGANVLTF. CDR3 coding DNA: TGTGCCAGTAAGGGGCTGAAAGTTTCCGGGGCCAACGTCCTGACTTTC.

On this clonotype: Possible read error: a much larger clone is one base away. The CDR3 nucleotides are TGTGTCAGTAGTAAACTAGACACCGGGGAGCTGTTTTTT. It specifies CVSSKLDTGELFF. This chain uses TRBV19 with TRBJ2-2; a weak D match, TRBD2 (5 bases). Germline CDR1 reads LNHDA; CDR2 reads SQIVND (reference sequence). CDR3 size: 13 residues.

Comment on this clonotype: A much larger clone is a single base away; this may be a read error. The rearrangement links TRBV6-2 or TRBV6-3 to TRBJ2-5; D possibly matches TRBD1 or TRBD2 (5 bases each). Per the germline V gene, CDR1 is MNHEY and CDR2 is SVGEGT. The CDR3 has 13 residues. Trimming left V 6 bases short and J 10 bases short, with 18 bases between. CDR3 DNA sequence: TGTGCCAGCAGCCTCGGGGCCGCGAGTGGCCAGTACTTC. Translation gives CASSLGAASGQYF.

This clonotype has a count of ten or more. CDR3 nucleotide sequence: TGCAGTGCTCGGCACTCGGACACCGGGGAGCTGTTTTTT. Its protein is CSARHSDTGELFF. The chain uses TRBV20-1 and TRBJ2-2; unclear D gene. The CDR3 sequence is 13 residues long. Germline assignment: CDR1 DFQATT and CDR2 SNEGSKA (reference sequence). V lost 5 bases, J lost 3 bases, and 10 bases lay in between.